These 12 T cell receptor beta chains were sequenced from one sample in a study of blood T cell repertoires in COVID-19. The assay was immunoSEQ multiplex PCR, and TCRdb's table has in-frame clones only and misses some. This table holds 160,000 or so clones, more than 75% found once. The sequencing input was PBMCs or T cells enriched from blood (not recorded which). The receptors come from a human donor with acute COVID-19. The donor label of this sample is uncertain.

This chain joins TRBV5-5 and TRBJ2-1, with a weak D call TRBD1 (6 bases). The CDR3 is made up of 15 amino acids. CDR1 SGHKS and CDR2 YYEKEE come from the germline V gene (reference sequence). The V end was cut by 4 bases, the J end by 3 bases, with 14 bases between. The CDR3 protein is CASSLQGHDYNEQFF. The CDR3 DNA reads TGTGCCAGCAGCCTACAGGGTCACGACTACAATGAGCAGTTCTTC.

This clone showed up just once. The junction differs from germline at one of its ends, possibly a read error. The CDR3 nucleotides read TGTGCCAGCACCGACGTCCCTAGCGGGGGAGACTTC. Translation gives CASTDVPSGGDF. This chain joins TRBV7-9 and TRBJ2-5, with 10 bases that match TRBD2. The CDR3 has 12 amino acids. Germline CDR1 reads SEHNR; CDR2 reads FQNEAQ (reference sequence).

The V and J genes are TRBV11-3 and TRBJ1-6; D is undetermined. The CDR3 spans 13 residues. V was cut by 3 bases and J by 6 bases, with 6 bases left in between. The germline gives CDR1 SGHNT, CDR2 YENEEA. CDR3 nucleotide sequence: TGTGCCAGCAGCTTTAATTTTAATTCACCCCTCCACTTT. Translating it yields CASSFNFNSPLHF. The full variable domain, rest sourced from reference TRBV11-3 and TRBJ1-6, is EAGVVQSPRYKIIEKKQPVAFWCNPISGHNTLYWYLQNLGQGPELLIRYENEEAVDDSQLPKDRFSAERLKGVDSTLKIQPAELGDSAVYLCASSFNFNSPLHFGNGTRLTVT.

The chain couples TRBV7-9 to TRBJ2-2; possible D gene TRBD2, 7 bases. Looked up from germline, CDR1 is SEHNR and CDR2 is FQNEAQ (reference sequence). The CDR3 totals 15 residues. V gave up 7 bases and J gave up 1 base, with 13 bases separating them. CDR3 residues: CASTRGAVNTGELFF. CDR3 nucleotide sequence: TGTGCCAGCACCCGGGGGGCGGTGAACACCGGGGAGCTGTTTTTT.

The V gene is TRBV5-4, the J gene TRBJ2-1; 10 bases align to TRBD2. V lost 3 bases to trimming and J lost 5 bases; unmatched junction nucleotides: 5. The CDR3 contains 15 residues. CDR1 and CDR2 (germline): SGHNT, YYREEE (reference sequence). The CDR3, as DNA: TGTGCCAGCAGCTCCGGGACTAGCGTGAACAATGAGCAGTTCTTC. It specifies CASSSGTSVNNEQFF.

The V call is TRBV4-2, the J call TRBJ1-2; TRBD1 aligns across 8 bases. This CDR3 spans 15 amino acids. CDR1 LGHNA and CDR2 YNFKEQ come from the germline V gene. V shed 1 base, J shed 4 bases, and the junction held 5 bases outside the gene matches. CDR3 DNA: TGTGCCAGCAGCCAAGCACAGGGGGGTCCCTATGGCTACACCTTC. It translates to CASSQAQGGPYGYTF.

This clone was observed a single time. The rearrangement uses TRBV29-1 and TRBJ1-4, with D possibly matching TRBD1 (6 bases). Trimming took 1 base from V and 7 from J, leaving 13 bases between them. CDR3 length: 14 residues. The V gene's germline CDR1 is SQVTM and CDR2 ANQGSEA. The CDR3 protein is CSVEVATGSEKLFF. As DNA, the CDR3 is TGCAGCGTTGAAGTCGCGACAGGTAGTGAAAAACTGTTTTTT.

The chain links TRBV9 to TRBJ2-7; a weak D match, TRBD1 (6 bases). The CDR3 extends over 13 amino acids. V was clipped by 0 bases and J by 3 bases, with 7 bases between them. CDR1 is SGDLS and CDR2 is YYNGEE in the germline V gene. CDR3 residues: CASSVGQDYEQYF. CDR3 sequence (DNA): TGTGCCAGCAGCGTAGGACAGGACTACGAGCAGTACTTC.

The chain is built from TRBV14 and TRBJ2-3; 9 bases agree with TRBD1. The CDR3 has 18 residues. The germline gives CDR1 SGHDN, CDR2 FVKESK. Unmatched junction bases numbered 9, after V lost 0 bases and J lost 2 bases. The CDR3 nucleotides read TGTGCCAGCAGCCAAGATCGCCTACGACAGGGGGACACAGATACGCAGTATTTT. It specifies CASSQDRLRQGDTDTQYF.

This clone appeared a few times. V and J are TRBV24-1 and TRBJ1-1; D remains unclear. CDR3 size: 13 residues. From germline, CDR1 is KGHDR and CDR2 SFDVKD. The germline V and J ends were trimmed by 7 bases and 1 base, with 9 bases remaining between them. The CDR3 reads CATRDSGNTEAFF. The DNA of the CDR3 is TGTGCCACCAGGGACTCGGGGAACACTGAAGCTTTCTTT.

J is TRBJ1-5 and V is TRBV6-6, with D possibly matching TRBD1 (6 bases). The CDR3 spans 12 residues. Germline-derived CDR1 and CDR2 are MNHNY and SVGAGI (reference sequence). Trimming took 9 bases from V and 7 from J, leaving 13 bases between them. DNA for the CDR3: TGTGCCAGTACCTTACAGGGCCAGCCCCAGCATTTT. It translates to CASTLQGQPQHF.

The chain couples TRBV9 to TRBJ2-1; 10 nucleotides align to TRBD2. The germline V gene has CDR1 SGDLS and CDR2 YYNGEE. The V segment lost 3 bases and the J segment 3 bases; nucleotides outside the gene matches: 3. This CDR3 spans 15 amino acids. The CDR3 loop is CASSGRTSGYNEQFF. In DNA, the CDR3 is TGTGCCAGCAGCGGGCGGACTAGCGGCTACAATGAGCAGTTCTTC. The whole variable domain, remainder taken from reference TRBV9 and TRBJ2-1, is DSGVTQTPKHLITATGQRVTLRCSPRSGDLSVYWYQQSLDQGLQFLIQYYNGEERAKGNILERFSAQQFPDLHSELNLSSLELGDSALYFCASSGRTSGYNEQFFGPGTRLTVL.